This TCR beta chain originates from a study of PD-1 blockade in classical Hodgkin lymphoma. Overall study findings and caveats: Repertoires differed for reasons still undefined, possibly disease activity or prior therapy. In CD4+ cells, TCR diversity went up significantly by C4D1, but in CD8+ cells it did not.

Time point described: cycle 4 day 1 (C4D1), after five to seven weeks of nivolumab. Every single patient, without exception, relapsed after autologous stem cell transplantation, and brentuximab vedotin exposure varied. Negative magnetic selection isolated CD4+ T cells from thawed PBMCs. Remarks on this clone: The antigen is not known.

Here immunoSEQ multiplex PCR was the method, and the copy in TCRdb shows in-frame clones only, minus some. Of some 30,000 clones in the sample, roughly nine tenths are singletons; the top ten hold about 0.31%. The CDR3 runs 13 residues. Germline V gene data show CDR1 as SGHDT and CDR2 as YYEEEE. The V end lost 6 bases, the J end lost 3 bases, and 12 bases lay between the germline ends. V and J are TRBV5-6 and TRBJ2-5, with D unclear. This receptor was taken from a human donor with classical Hodgkin lymphoma. The sequencing used CD4+ T cells from blood, collected before the fourth cycle of nivolumab. CDR3 DNA sequence: TGTGCCAGCACAAGGACGACAAAAGAGACCCAGTACTTC. Protein: CASTRTTKETQYF.